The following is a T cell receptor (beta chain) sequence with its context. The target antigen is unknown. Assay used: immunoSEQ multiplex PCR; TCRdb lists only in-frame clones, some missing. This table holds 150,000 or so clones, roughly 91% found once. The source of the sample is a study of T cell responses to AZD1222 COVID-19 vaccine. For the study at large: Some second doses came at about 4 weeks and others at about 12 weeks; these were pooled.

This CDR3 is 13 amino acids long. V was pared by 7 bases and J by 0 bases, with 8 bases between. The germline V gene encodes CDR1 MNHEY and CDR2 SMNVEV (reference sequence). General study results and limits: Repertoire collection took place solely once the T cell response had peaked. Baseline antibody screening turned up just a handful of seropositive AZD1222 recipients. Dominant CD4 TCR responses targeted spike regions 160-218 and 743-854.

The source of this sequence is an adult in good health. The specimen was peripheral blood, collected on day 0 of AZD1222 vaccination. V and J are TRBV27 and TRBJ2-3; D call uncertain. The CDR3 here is CASTPRSTDTQYF. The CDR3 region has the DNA TGTGCCAGCACCCCCCGGAGCACAGATACGCAGTATTTT.